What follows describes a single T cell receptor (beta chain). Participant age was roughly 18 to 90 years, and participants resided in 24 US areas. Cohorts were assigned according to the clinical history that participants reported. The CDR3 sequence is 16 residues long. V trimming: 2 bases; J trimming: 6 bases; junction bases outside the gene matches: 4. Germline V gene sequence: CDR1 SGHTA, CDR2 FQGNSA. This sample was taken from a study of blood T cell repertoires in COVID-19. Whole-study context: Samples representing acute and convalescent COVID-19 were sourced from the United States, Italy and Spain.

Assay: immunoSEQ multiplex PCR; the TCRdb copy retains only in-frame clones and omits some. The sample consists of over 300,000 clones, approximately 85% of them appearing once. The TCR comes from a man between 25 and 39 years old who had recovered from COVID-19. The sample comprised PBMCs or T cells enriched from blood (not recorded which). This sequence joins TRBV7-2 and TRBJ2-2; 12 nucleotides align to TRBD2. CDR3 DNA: TGTGCCAGCAGCTTACTAGCGGGGGGGTATGCCGGGGAGCTGTTTTTT. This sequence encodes CASSLLAGGYAGELFF.